The 18 T cell receptor beta chains below all came from one sample that was sequenced in a study of breast tumors, draining lymph nodes, adjacent tissues. Breast cancer patients provided tissue from their axillary draining lymph nodes. Via MiXCR, TCRdb re-called the multiplex PCR reads, giving one row per CDR3 protein. Among approximately 300,000 distinct CDR3 sequences, 30% to 35% were seen once, and the ten largest hold under 1.2%. Sample: axillary lymph node tissue. These receptor sequences come from a female donor with breast cancer. Some clones in this sample may be carry-over from other donors' samples.

This clonotype occurred a few times. V is TRBV6-1 and J is TRBJ1-3, with D uncertain. V was trimmed by 2 bases and J by 6 bases, leaving 11 bases between them. The CDR3 has 14 amino acids. Germline-derived CDR1 and CDR2 are MNHNS and SASEGT. The CDR3 DNA sequence: TGTGCCAGCAGTGAACGGGCCACTCAAAACACCATATATTTT. This codes for CASSERATQNTIYF.

This clonotype was observed many times. This chain uses TRBV7-8 with TRBJ2-1, with 9 bases matching TRBD2. The CDR3 length is 16 residues. CDR1 is SGHVS and CDR2 is FQNEAQ in the germline V gene. With 4 bases clipped from V and 3 bases from J, the junction kept 7 bases outside the gene matches. This CDR3 reads CASSSPSGRFYNEQFF. CDR3 DNA: TGTGCCAGCAGCTCGCCCAGCGGGAGGTTCTACAATGAGCAGTTCTTC.

This clonotype was recorded at least ten times. The chain carries TRBV7-9 and TRBJ2-7; tentatively, D is TRBD2 (5 bases). This CDR3 spans 13 amino acids. V was shortened by 7 bases and J by 0 bases, with 10 bases between the two germline ends. Germline V CDR1 and CDR2: SEHNR, FQNEAQ (reference sequence). The CDR3 reads CASMAGPSYEQYF. The CDR3 DNA reads TGTGCCAGCATGGCGGGCCCCTCCTACGAGCAGTACTTC.

Concerning this clonotype itself: Possible read error: a much larger clone is one base away. The CDR3 loop reads CASIPLAGGPGEQFF. The CDR3 DNA reads as TGTGCCAGCATCCCCCTAGCGGGAGGGCCGGGAGAGCAGTTCTTC. J is TRBJ2-1 and V is TRBV6-5; 12 nucleotides line up with TRBD2. CDR3 length: 15 residues. The ends lost 7 bases at V and 10 bases at J; junction bases unmatched: 11. Looked up from germline, CDR1 is MNHEY and CDR2 is SVGAGI.

This clonotype was found many times. The chain employs TRBV6-6 and TRBJ2-5; D gene unclear. V was shortened by 6 bases and J by 7 bases, with 15 bases between the two germline ends. CDR1 and CDR2 from the germline V gene are MNHNY and SVGAGI (reference sequence). The length of the CDR3 is 13 residues. For the CDR3, the DNA is TGTGCCAGCAGCTCCCCCGGTTTTGTGACCCAGTACTTC. It specifies CASSSPGFVTQYF.

The table lists this clonotype with a count of one. This chain connects TRBV20-1 to TRBJ2-5; TRBD1 matches at 7 bases. With 6 bases clipped from V and 1 base from J, the junction kept 11 bases outside the gene matches. CDR3 length equals 15 residues. Germline V CDR1 and CDR2: DFQATT, SNEGSKA (reference sequence). The CDR3 DNA reads TGCAGTGCGTCGGGACAGCTAAAAACCCAAGAGACCCAGTACTTC. Translated, it gives CSASGQLKTQETQYF.

This clonotype appeared many times. The chain has TRBV4-1 and TRBJ2-7; D may be TRBD1 or TRBD2 (6 bases each). The CDR3 extends over 17 amino acids. V lost 3 bases to trimming and J lost 1 base, with 19 bases between them. Germline CDR1 is MGHRA and CDR2 is YSYEKL. The CDR3 sequence is CASSQHGGGPRSYEQYF. CDR3 sequence (DNA): TGCGCCAGCAGCCAGCATGGAGGGGGGCCTAGATCCTACGAGCAGTACTTC.

Details on this clonotype: A junction boundary mismatches the germline segment, possibly from a read error. The chain recombines TRBV7-2 with TRBJ1-2, with no clear D. This CDR3 is built from 13 residues. Germline CDR1 reads SGHTA; CDR2 reads FQGNSA. For the CDR3, the DNA is TGTGCCAGCAGCACCCGGGGAGACTATGGCTACACATTC. As protein: CASSTRGDYGYTF.

This clonotype was seen many times. This chain joins TRBV6-6 and TRBJ2-3; TRBD2 matches at 9 bases. V trimming: 5 bases; J trimming: 5 bases; junction bases outside the gene matches: 17. CDR3 length equals 18 residues. CDR1 is MNHNY and CDR2 is SVGAGI in the germline V gene (reference sequence). CDR3: CASSPTLALAGVEDTQYF. The CDR3 region has the DNA TGTGCCAGCAGTCCGACCCTGGCACTAGCGGGCGTGGAAGATACGCAGTATTTT.

There are a few counts of this clonotype. V and J are TRBV6-5 and TRBJ2-1; 7 bases are shared with TRBD2. Germline V gene lookup returns CDR1 MNHEY and CDR2 SVGAGI. The CDR3 has 17 amino acids. V lost 6 bases and J lost 4; bases outside the gene matches: 15. CDR3: CASSRPTRAGVYNEQFF. The CDR3, as DNA: TGTGCCAGCAGCCGACCAACTAGGGCGGGAGTGTACAATGAGCAGTTCTTC.

The rearrangement joins TRBV5-4 to TRBJ2-2, with TRBD2 matching over 8 bases. V gave up 4 bases and J gave up 7 bases; unmatched junction bases: 12. There are 16 residues in the CDR3. Germline V gene lookup returns CDR1 SGHNT and CDR2 YYREEE (reference sequence). The CDR3, as DNA: TGTGCCAGCAGCCCGACTAGCGCGTATTCAGGCGGGGAGCTGTTTTTT. Translation gives CASSPTSAYSGGELFF.

This clonotype was seen at least ten times. This rearrangement joins TRBV7-9 to TRBJ2-3; 8 positions match TRBD2. V trimming: 3 bases; J trimming: 4 bases; junction bases outside the gene matches: 3. Germline-derived CDR1 and CDR2 are SEHNR and FQNEAQ (reference sequence). This CDR3 is built from 14 residues. In DNA form, the CDR3 reads TGTGCCAGCAGCTTCAGCGGGAGTTCAGATACGCAGTATTTT. Translation gives CASSFSGSSDTQYF.

For this clonotype: In this CDR3 the conserved last residue, phenylalanine or tryptophan, is missing, so a read error is likely. The chain has TRBV4-1 and TRBJ1-2; D might be TRBD1 (5 bases). This CDR3 is 14 amino acids long. The V gene's germline CDR1 is MGHRA and CDR2 YSYEKL. V was shortened by 3 bases and J by 8 bases, with 16 bases between the two germline ends. CDR3 loop: CASSQDGREGGYTY. The DNA of the CDR3 is TGCGCCAGCAGCCAGGATGGCAGGGAAGGCGGCTACACCTAC.

V gene TRBV19 combines with J gene TRBJ1-1; possibly TRBD1 for D (5 bases). This CDR3 comprises 13 residues. Germline V gives CDR1 LNHDA, CDR2 SQIVND (reference sequence). Trimming cost V 3 bases and J 4 bases, with 9 bases left between them. DNA for the CDR3: TGTGCCAGTAGTATGATGGGGGGCACTGAAGCTTTCTTT. Protein: CASSMMGGTEAFF.

This clonotype showed up many times. The V gene is TRBV5-6, the J gene TRBJ2-7; 8 bases are a match to TRBD1. Germline assignment: CDR1 SGHDT and CDR2 YYEEEE. This CDR3 region has 15 residues. V shed 2 bases, J shed 7 bases, and the junction held 11 bases outside the gene matches. The CDR3 here is CASSFRKAGGTEQYF. CDR3 nucleotides: TGTGCCAGCAGCTTCCGGAAGGCAGGGGGCACTGAGCAGTACTTC.

This clonotype was found many times. This rearrangement joins TRBV5-5 to TRBJ2-2; D perhaps matches TRBD2 (6 bases). CDR3 length: 16 residues. The germline CDR1 and CDR2 sequences are SGHKS and YYEKEE (reference sequence). V was pared by 0 bases and J by 6 bases, with 15 bases between. DNA for the CDR3: TGTGCCAGCAGCTTGGCCAAACTAGCCTGGGCCGGGGAGCTGTTTTTT. This encodes CASSLAKLAWAGELFF.

In this sample, this clonotype turned up many times. V is TRBV7-2 and J is TRBJ2-3, with D tentatively TRBD2 (5 bases). The CDR3 loop spans 16 amino acids. The germline V gene encodes CDR1 SGHTA and CDR2 FQGNSA. The V gene lost 4 bases and the J gene lost 6 bases, with 20 bases spanning the gap. CDR3 sequence reads: CASSSVGQRPADTQYF. CDR3 DNA: TGTGCCAGCAGCTCAGTGGGTCAGCGGCCAGCGGATACGCAGTATTTT.

This clonotype was seen at least ten times. The chain joins TRBV30 to TRBJ2-3; 7 bases fit TRBD2. The CDR3 totals 13 residues. Per the germline V gene, CDR1 is GTSNPN and CDR2 is SVGIG (reference sequence). V was pared by 4 bases and J by 4 bases, with 5 bases of the junction left unmatched. CDR3 sequence (DNA): TGTGCCTGGACGCGGGGGATGGCAGATACGCAGTATTTT. This gives the protein CAWTRGMADTQYF.